The rows below give T cell receptor beta chains drawn from one sample of a study of shared clonotypes between healthy human individuals. Sequencing was performed with immunoSEQ multiplex PCR; in TCRdb, only in-frame clones are kept and a portion is missing. In the table there are about 1.5 million clones, around 98% of which are singletons. Sequencing used naive CD4+ T cells sorted from blood. The receptors shown here come from a man younger than 45 in good health. Each CDR3 is given with its conserved first and last residue. The D gene is left open where the match is weak. Clone size is given for some rows only: seen once, a few or many times, or a class if the clone is expanded.

CDR3aa	CDR3nt	d_gene	abundance	v_gene	j_gene
CASGLDLNYEQYF	TGTGCTAGTGGCCTAGACCTGAACTACGAGCAGTACTTC	-	-	TRBV12-5	TRBJ2-7
CASRTGGGETQYF	TGCGCCAGCCGGACAGGGGGTGGTGAGACCCAGTACTTC	TRBD1	-	TRBV5-1	TRBJ2-5
CASKGRGSYEQYF	TGTGCCAGCAAAGGCAGGGGCTCCTACGAGCAGTACTTC	-	once	TRBV2	TRBJ2-7
CASSTQGAANEKLFF	TGTGCCAGTAGTACCCAGGGGGCTGCTAATGAAAAACTGTTTTTT	TRBD1	-	TRBV19	TRBJ1-4
CASSPNTDTQYF	TGTGCCAGCTCACCCAACACAGATACGCAGTATTTT	-	-	TRBV18	TRBJ2-3
CASSRDRPSTDTQYF	TGCGCCAGCAGTCGCGACAGACCTAGCACAGATACGCAGTATTTT	-	-	TRBV10-1	TRBJ2-3
CASSEASPYEQYF	TGTGCCAGCAGTGAAGCCTCCCCCTACGAGCAGTACTTC	-	-	TRBV6-1	TRBJ2-7
CASSFGGVGREVSYEQYF	TGTGCCAGCAGTTTTGGTGGGGTAGGGCGGGAGGTTTCCTACGAGCAGTACTTC	TRBD2	-	TRBV27	TRBJ2-7
CASSEETSDNEQFF	TGTGCCAGCAGTGAAGAGACTAGCGACAATGAGCAGTTCTTC	TRBD2	-	TRBV6-4	TRBJ2-1
CASSLGLASEGYTF	TGTGCCAGCAGCTTAGGTCTTGCTTCGGAGGGCTACACCTTC	-	once	TRBV7-7	TRBJ1-2
CASSTYTGRDTEAFF	TGTGCCAGCTCAACCTACACCGGGAGGGACACTGAAGCTTTCTTT	-	-	TRBV18	TRBJ1-1
CASSSGVGDREKLFF	TGTGCCAGCAGCTCCGGGGTGGGGGATCGAGAAAAACTGTTTTTT	-	-	TRBV7-9	TRBJ1-4
CASSPPGGRLNTEAFF	TGTGCCAGCAGCCCCCCGGGGGGCAGACTGAACACTGAAGCTTTCTTT	-	-	TRBV5-4	TRBJ1-1
CASSPERQRGEKLFF	TGTGCCAGCTCACCAGAACGACAGAGGGGGGAAAAACTGTTTTTT	-	-	TRBV18	TRBJ1-4
CASAGWGDTQYF	TGTGCCAGCGCGGGATGGGGTGATACGCAGTATTTT	-	once	TRBV7-6	TRBJ2-3
CASSLAGTGNTEAFF	TGCGCCAGCAGCTTGGCCGGGACTGGGAACACTGAAGCTTTCTTT	-	-	TRBV5-1	TRBJ1-1
CASSAPVRGTEAFF	TGTGCCAGCAGTGCCCCTGTCAGGGGCACTGAAGCTTTCTTT	-	-	TRBV25-1	TRBJ1-1
CASSVASSGSSYEQYF	TGTGCCAGCAGCGTGGCGAGTAGCGGGAGCTCCTACGAGCAGTACTTC	TRBD2	once	TRBV9	TRBJ2-7
CASRRMNTEAFF	TGTGCCAGTAGAAGGATGAACACTGAAGCTTTCTTT	-	-	TRBV2	TRBJ1-1
CASSPGTGGGEQYF	TGTGCCAGCTCACCCGGAACAGGGGGCGGTGAGCAGTACTTC	TRBD1	-	TRBV18	TRBJ2-7
CASSRDWGNEQFF	TGTGCCAGTAGTAGAGATTGGGGCAATGAGCAGTTCTTC	-	-	TRBV19	TRBJ2-1
CASSVGGVQETQYF	TGTGCCAGCAGCGTAGGGGGAGTTCAAGAGACCCAGTACTTC	-	-	TRBV9	TRBJ2-5